This T cell receptor (beta chain) came from a study of T cells in Graves' hyperthyroidism and ophthalmopathy (dated by TCRdb to the late 2010s). At the level of the whole study: Peripheral blood samples were taken at initial diagnosis, before any treatment was given. To identify distinguishing TCR V-J signatures, a discovery cohort of around 98 patients was used, comprising 43 with Graves' ophthalmopathy and 57 with stable Graves' hyperthyroidism. An independent validation cohort of under 20 hyperthyroidism patients and approximately 17 patients who later progressed to ophthalmopathy tested prospective prediction of ophthalmopathy. The 75 to 100 discovery patients were divided at random into training and test sets in a 7:3 ratio. Thyroid tissue and blood T-cell repertoires from over 5 Graves' hyperthyroidism patients were also compared in the study. Once sampling was done, hyperthyroidism patients were given methimazole at a starting dose of 30 mg daily, whereas ophthalmopathy patients were given high-dose intravenous methylprednisolone. TCR Vbeta CDR3 sequencing of some 140 peripheral blood samples (approximately 44 ophthalmopathy, about 80 hyperthyroidism and around 17 progressor patients) is reported in the paper.

There are a few counts of this clonotype. The clone's antigen remains unknown. The record has no base qualities; no much larger clone is one base away. Results the study describes overall, beyond this receptor: Blood samples also contained most of the expanded thyroid clonotypes (frequency above 0.001), which suggests that blood repertoires may reflect thyroid immune responses. No statistical method was used to fix the sample size in advance, and group allocation was not hidden from the investigators. In cross-validation, a model built on a 13 V-J signature told ophthalmopathy apart from stable hyperthyroidism with 87.88% sensitivity and 81% to 82% specificity, and in testing the same model reached 80%/75%. In validation, the model predicted progression to ophthalmopathy with around 71% sensitivity and around 72% specificity, a median of around 6.6 months before onset.

V loses 6 bases at its end and J loses 2 bases; junction bases beyond the gene matches: 6. From cysteine to phenylalanine, the CDR3 is 14 amino acids long. The kept DNA is CDR3 alone, 42 bases in frame from the first base. The germline V gene supplies CDR1 MDHEN and CDR2 SYDVKM. A patient counted as having stable Graves' hyperthyroidism if no progression to ophthalmopathy occurred over 18 months of follow-up. Hyperthyroidism patients were newly diagnosed, with disease duration under 2 months, and aged 18 to 65 years. Any patient with an uncontrolled infection, another autoimmune disease, pregnancy or lactation was excluded. Clinical symptoms, serum thyroxine and TRAb, thyroid ultrasound, and orbital computed tomography formed the basis for the diagnoses. PBMCs were isolated from approximately 10 ml of fresh peripheral blood by Ficoll-Paque density gradient centrifugation. Trizol reagent was used to extract total RNA, and RNA quality was then checked on an Agilent 2100 Bioanalyzer.

The TCR beta CDR3 regions were amplified from RNA transcripts. The TCR CDR3 was subjected to a first round of RT-PCR using the HTBI primer set and the Qiagen OneStep RT-PCR kit. Libraries were constructed in a second round of multiplex PCR, after which size selection and purification were carried out. Sequencing of the libraries was done on an Illumina HiSeq2000 using paired-end 100 bp reads. The authors' pipeline ran thus. SOAPnuke was used to process the raw data, with reads discarded if the reads contained adapters or uncalled bases, had a mean Phred below 15, or lacked an exact constant-primer or identifier match. High-quality paired reads were merged with COPE v1.2.5, and unique nucleotide sequences were defined as clonotypes. Clonotypes were aligned to IMGT TRBV, TRBD and TRBJ reference segments using MiTCR v1.1. Only V-J combinations with frequency above 0.0001, covering 99.2% of repertoires, were analysed. A TCS score was defined as the ratio of F50 (clonal expansion) to E x V (chaos), with BLOSUM62-based TCRdist applied between CDR3 peptides within each V-J. Welch's t-statistics and random forest reduced approximately 520 V-J features to 10 to 15, which were used in a naive Bayes classifier (R e1071). TCRdb passed the public sequencing reads through fastp at Q25 and MiXCR, retaining productive beta sequences. Entries that share a CDR3 protein sequence are merged under the most common genes and DNA. TCRdb, not the authors, supplied the V and J calls. This sample holds 300,000 to 400,000 distinct CDR3 sequences; 15% to 20% were observed only once. Under 55% of the sample lies in the top ten.

This TCR was sampled from a woman between 50 and 59 years old with Graves' hyperthyroidism. Recombination linked TRBV28 to TRBJ2-7; 8 junctional bases match TRBD2. Sequenced material: blood. The CDR3 reads as follows: CASRGLEYAYEQYF. The sequenced DNA is TGTGCCAGCAGGGGACTAGAATATGCCTACGAGCAGTACTTC.